These T cell receptor beta chains were read from a single sample in a study of T cell repertoires in cytomegalovirus infection. Antigens for these TCRs are unknown. TCRdb reanalysed the reads using MiXCR and keeps one entry per CDR3 protein. Here the sample spans approximately 600,000 distinct CDR3 sequences, over 35% being singletons. The sequences come from cultured PBMCs, collected from culture after CMV antigen stimulation. The source of these receptors is a human donor in good health (CMV status not recorded). Some clones in this sample may be carry-over from other donors' samples. CDR3s include the opening cysteine and the closing phenylalanine or tryptophan. Each record gives: J gene, V gene, CDR3 protein.

>TRBJ1-1|TRBV7-2
CASSLTGTDTEAFF
>TRBJ2-5|TRBV7-2
CASSLRDRLETQYF
>TRBJ2-7|TRBV7-2
CASSLVAGRYEQYF
>TRBJ2-3|TRBV28
CASSLRRAGTQYF
>TRBJ1-2|TRBV6-2/TRBV6-3
CASRRTGNYGYTF
>TRBJ1-2|TRBV29-1
CSVEAADRAFYGYTF
>TRBJ2-7|TRBV6-8
CASSYVWTSGSSYEQYF
>TRBJ1-3|TRBV7-2
CASSFTGYTGNTIYF
>TRBJ1-2|TRBV11-2
CASSKQGAADYGYTF
>TRBJ2-3|TRBV12-3/TRBV12-4
CASSPGDGFDTQYF
>TRBJ1-2|TRBV19
CASNPGSYGYTF
>TRBJ1-5|TRBV27
CASSLGGPHNQPQHF
>TRBJ1-5|TRBV7-2
CASSLNRGDYQPQHF
>TRBJ2-7|TRBV6-1
CASMGQGDYEQYF
>TRBJ2-7|TRBV4-3
CASSQERDSSYEQYF
>TRBJ2-5|TRBV6-6
CASETSGTQETQYF
>TRBJ1-1|TRBV11-3
CASSQAGSMNTEAFF
>TRBJ2-1|TRBV7-2
CASSFSGDSYNEQFF
>TRBJ2-6|TRBV5-1
CASSPSDSNSGANVLTF
>TRBJ2-1|TRBV29-1
CSVEGSGTLAYNEQFF
>TRBJ1-6|TRBV12-3/TRBV12-4
CASSLSGLGSPLHF
>TRBJ2-5|TRBV7-2
CASSLVWGRYQETQYF
>TRBJ2-1|TRBV3-1
CASSQALDYHLYNEQFF